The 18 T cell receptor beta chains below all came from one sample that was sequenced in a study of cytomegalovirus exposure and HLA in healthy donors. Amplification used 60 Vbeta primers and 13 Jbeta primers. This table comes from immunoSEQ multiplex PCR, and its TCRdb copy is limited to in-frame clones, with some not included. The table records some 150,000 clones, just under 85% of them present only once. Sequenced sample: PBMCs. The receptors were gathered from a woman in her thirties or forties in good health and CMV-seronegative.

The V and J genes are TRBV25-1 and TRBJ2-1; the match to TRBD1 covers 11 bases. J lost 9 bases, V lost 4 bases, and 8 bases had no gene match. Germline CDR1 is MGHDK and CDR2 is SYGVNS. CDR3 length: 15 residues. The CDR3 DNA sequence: TGTGCCAGCAGTGGCCCCCGGACAGGGGGCAGTGAGCAGTTCTTC. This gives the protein CASSGPRTGGSEQFF.

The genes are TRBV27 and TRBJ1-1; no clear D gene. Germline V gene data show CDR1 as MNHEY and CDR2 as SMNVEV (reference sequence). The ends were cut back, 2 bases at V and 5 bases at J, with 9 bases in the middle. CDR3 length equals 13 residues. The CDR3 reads CASSLASSTEAFF. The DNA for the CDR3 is TGTGCCAGCAGTTTAGCCTCCAGTACTGAAGCTTTCTTT.

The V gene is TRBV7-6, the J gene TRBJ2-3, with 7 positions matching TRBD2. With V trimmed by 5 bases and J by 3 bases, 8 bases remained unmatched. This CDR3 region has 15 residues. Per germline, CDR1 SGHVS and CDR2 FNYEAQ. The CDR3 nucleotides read TGTGCCAGCAGCGGGGAAGCGGGAATAACAGATACGCAGTATTTT. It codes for CASSGEAGITDTQYF.

The CDR3, as DNA: TGTGCCAGCAGCTTGTTTATCGCGGGAGACACAGATACGCAGTATTTT. Protein: CASSLFIAGDTDTQYF. The chain joins TRBV5-8 to TRBJ2-3; 7 bases map to TRBD2. After removal of 1 base from V and 2 bases from J, the junction contained 7 bases not matched to a gene. The germline V gene has CDR1 SGHTS and CDR2 YDEGEE. CDR3 length: 16 amino acids.

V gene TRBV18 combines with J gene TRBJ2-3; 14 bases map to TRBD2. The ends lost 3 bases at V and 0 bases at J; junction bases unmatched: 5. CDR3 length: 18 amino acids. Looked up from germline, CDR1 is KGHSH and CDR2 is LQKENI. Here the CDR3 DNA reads TGTGCCAGCTCACCTTTGGGACTAGCGGGAGCTAGCACAGATACGCAGTATTTT. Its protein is CASSPLGLAGASTDTQYF.

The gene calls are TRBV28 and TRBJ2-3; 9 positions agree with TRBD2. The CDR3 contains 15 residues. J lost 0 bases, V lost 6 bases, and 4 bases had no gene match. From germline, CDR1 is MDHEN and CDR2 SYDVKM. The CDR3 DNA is TGTGCCAGCAGGGCCCTAGCGGGAAGCACAGATACGCAGTATTTT. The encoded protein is CASRALAGSTDTQYF.

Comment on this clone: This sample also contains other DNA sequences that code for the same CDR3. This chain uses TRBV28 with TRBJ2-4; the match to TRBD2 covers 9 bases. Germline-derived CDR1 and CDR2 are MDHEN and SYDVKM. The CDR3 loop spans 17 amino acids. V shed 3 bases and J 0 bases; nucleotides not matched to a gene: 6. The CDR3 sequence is CASSFWREGLAKNIQYF. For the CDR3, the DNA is TGTGCCAGCAGTTTCTGGCGGGAGGGGTTAGCCAAAAACATTCAGTACTTC.

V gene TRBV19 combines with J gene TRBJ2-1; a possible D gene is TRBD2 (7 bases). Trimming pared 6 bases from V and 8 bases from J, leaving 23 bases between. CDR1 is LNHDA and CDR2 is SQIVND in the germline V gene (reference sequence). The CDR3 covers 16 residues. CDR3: CASRGGTRLVTDEQFF. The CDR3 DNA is TGTGCCAGTAGGGGGGGGACAAGGCTGGTCACGGATGAGCAGTTCTTC.

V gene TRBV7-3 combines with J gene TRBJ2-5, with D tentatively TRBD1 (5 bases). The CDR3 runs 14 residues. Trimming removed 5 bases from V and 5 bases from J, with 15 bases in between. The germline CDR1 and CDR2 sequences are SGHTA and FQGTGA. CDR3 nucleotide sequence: TGTGCCAGCAGCCCCGGCCCAGGGCGTGAGACCCAGTACTTC. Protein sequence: CASSPGPGRETQYF.

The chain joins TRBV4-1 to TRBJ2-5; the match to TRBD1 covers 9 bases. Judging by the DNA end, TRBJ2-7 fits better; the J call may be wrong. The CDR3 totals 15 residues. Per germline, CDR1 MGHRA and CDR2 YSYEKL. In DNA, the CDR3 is TGCGCCAGCAGCCAAGCAGCGGGACAGGGATACGAGCAGTACTTC. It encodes CASSQAAGQGYEQYF.

CDR3 residues: CASSQDSDSRYEQYF. CDR3 DNA sequence: TGTGCCAGCAGCCAAGATTCCGACTCGCGTTACGAGCAGTACTTC. The chain combines TRBV4-2 with TRBJ2-7; the D is unclear. This CDR3 has 15 residues. Looked up from germline, CDR1 is LGHNA and CDR2 is YNFKEQ. V was shortened by 0 bases and J by 4 bases, with 13 bases between the two germline ends.

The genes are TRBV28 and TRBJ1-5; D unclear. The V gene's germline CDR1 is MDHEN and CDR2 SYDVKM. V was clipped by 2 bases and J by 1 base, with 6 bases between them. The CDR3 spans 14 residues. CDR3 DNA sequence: TGTGCCAGCAGTTTAATTCTAAGCAATCAGCCCCAGCATTTT. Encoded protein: CASSLILSNQPQHF.

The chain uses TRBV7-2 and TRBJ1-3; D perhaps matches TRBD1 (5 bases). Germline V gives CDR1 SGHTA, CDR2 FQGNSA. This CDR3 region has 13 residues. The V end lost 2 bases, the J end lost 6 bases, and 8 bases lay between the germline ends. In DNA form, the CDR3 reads TGTGCCAGCAGCTTATTACAGGAAAACACCATATATTTT. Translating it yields CASSLLQENTIYF. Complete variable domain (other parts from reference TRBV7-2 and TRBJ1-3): GAGVSQSPSNKVTEKGKDVELRCDPISGHTALYWYRQSLGQGLEFLIYFQGNSAPDKSGLPSDRFSAERTGGSVSTLTIQRTQQEDSAVYLCASSLLQENTIYFGEGSWLTVV.

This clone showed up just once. The CDR3 DNA is TGTGCCAGCAGCGTTGGCGGGAGCTTTTCCTACGAGCAGTACTTC. It specifies CASSVGGSFSYEQYF. The chain joins TRBV9 to TRBJ2-7; 7 bases are shared with TRBD2. Germline CDR1 is SGDLS and CDR2 is YYNGEE. Trimming at V came to 2 bases and at J to 1 base, leaving 6 bases not matched to a gene. This CDR3 is 15 amino acids long.

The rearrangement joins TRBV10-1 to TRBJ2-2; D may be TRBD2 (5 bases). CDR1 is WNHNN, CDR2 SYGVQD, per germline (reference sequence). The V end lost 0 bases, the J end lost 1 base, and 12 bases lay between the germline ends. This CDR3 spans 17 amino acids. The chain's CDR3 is CASSESISGWNTGELFF. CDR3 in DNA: TGCGCCAGCAGTGAGTCGATATCGGGATGGAACACCGGGGAGCTGTTTTTT.

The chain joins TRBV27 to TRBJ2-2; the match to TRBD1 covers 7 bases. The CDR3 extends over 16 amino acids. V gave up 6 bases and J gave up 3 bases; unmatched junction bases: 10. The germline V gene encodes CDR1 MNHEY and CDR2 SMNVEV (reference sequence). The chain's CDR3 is CASSPPTGEDTGELFF. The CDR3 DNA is TGTGCCAGCAGCCCTCCTACAGGGGAAGACACCGGGGAGCTGTTTTTT.

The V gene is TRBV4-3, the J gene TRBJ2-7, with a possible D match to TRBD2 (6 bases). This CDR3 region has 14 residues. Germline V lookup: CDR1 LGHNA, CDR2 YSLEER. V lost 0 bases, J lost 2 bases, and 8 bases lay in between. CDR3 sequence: CASSQDPGAYEQYF. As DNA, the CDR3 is TGCGCCAGCAGCCAAGACCCGGGGGCCTACGAGCAGTACTTC.

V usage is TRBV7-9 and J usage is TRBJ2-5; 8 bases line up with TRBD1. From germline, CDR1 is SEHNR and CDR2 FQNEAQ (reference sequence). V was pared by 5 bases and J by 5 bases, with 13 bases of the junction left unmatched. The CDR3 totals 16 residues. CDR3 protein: CASSPSDRGGGETQYF. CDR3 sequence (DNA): TGTGCCAGCAGCCCTAGCGACAGGGGAGGAGGTGAGACCCAGTACTTC.